The 30 T cell receptor beta chains below all came from one sample that was sequenced in a study of T cell responses to AZD1222 COVID-19 vaccine. Generated by immunoSEQ multiplex PCR, the TCRdb table keeps only in-frame clones and is missing some. The sample contains under 85,000 clones, 90% of which appear only once. Material: peripheral blood, obtained 28 days after the second AZD1222 dose. Receptors originate from an adult who received the AZD1222 COVID-19 vaccine.

The V and J genes are TRBV7-9 and TRBJ1-1; no clear D gene. The germline CDR1 and CDR2 sequences are SEHNR and FQNEAQ (reference sequence). Trimming left V 9 bases short and J 5 bases short, with 16 bases between. This CDR3 has 13 residues. CDR3 bases: TGTGCCAGTAAGCGTGGGCCTGGGACTGAAGCTTTCTTT. Amino acids: CASKRGPGTEAFF.

The rearrangement uses TRBV21-1 and TRBJ1-5; the table's D gene call, TRBD1, was not cross checked with the DNA. TRBV21-1 is tagged as a pseudogene. The CDR3 is 19 amino acids. The CDR3 here is CASSAQERDKALANQPQHF. DNA for the CDR3: TGTGCCAGCAGCGCCCAGGAACGGGACAAGGCGTTAGCAAATCAGCCCCAGCATTTT.

This clone was recorded once. This chain connects TRBV12-5 to TRBJ2-2, with D unclear. CDR3 size: 14 residues. Germline V gene lookup returns CDR1 LGHNT and CDR2 FRNRAP. V lost 2 bases and J 1 base, leaving 5 bases between the germline ends. The CDR3, as DNA: TGTGCTAGTGGTTTGCCGGGGAACACCGGGGAGCTGTTTTTT. As protein: CASGLPGNTGELFF.

This clone was seen more than once but under ten times. CDR3 bases: TGTGCCAGCAGCTTTGGGACTAGCGGGAGTTTCTCCCCAAGGAATGAGCAGTTCTTC. Protein product: CASSFGTSGSFSPRNEQFF. The chain couples TRBV7-8 to TRBJ2-1, with 14 bases fitting TRBD2. Germline V CDR1 and CDR2: SGHVS, FQNEAQ. The CDR3 is 19 amino acids. V lost 3 bases, J lost 7 bases, and 14 bases stayed unmatched.

This clone was seen once. The rearrangement uses TRBV11-2 and TRBJ2-7, with 8 bases that match TRBD2. Germline V lookup: CDR1 SGHAT, CDR2 FQNNGV. J lost 0 bases, V lost 5 bases, and 12 bases had no gene match. This CDR3 spans 17 amino acids. CDR3 sequence: CASSPRGVGRASYEQYF. The CDR3 nucleotides read TGTGCCAGCAGCCCGCGGGGGGTGGGCAGGGCCTCCTACGAGCAGTACTTC.

The chain has TRBV6-2 or TRBV6-3 and TRBJ1-2, with D unresolved. The CDR3 covers 11 residues. V was clipped by 5 bases and J by 5 bases, with 6 bases between them. The germline gives CDR1 MNHEY, CDR2 SVGEGT. The CDR3 nucleotides read TGTGCCAGCAGTCCCTCTTATGGCTACACCTTC. This translates into CASSPSYGYTF.

The chain carries TRBV13 and TRBJ2-1; 8 positions match TRBD2. The germline V gene has CDR1 PRHDT and CDR2 FYEKMQ (reference sequence). The CDR3 consists of 17 residues. J was trimmed by 4 bases and V by 4 bases; bases with no gene match: 12. The chain's CDR3 is CASSSTSGTRKYNEQFF. CDR3 bases: TGTGCCAGCAGCTCGACTTCCGGGACTAGAAAGTACAATGAGCAGTTCTTC.

This chain joins TRBV7-2 and TRBJ2-1, with D possibly matching TRBD2 (6 bases). This CDR3 is 15 amino acids long. The germline gives CDR1 SGHTA, CDR2 FQGNSA. V lost 1 base and J 10 bases, leaving 17 bases between the germline ends. The CDR3 is CASSLERRGTGEQFF. The CDR3 nucleotides read TGTGCCAGCAGCTTAGAGCGTCGGGGGACTGGGGAGCAGTTCTTC.

The rearrangement uses TRBV7-6 and TRBJ1-6, with D unclear. V gave up 1 base and J gave up 10 bases, with 11 bases separating them. This CDR3 spans 14 amino acids. Germline CDR1 is SGHVS and CDR2 is FNYEAQ. The CDR3 protein is CASSLGHQESPLHF. CDR3 sequence (DNA): TGTGCCAGCAGCTTAGGACACCAAGAATCACCCCTCCACTTT.

The chain uses TRBV5-6 and TRBJ1-2; TRBD1 aligns across 11 bases. Trimming removed 4 bases from V and 4 bases from J; junction bases left unmatched: 12. Germline V gene data show CDR1 as SGHDT and CDR2 as YYEEEE. The CDR3 covers 17 residues. CDR3 amino acids: CASSPGTGGSHSYGYTF. Written as DNA, the CDR3 is TGTGCCAGCAGCCCTGGGACAGGGGGTAGTCATAGCTATGGCTACACCTTC.

The chain combines TRBV5-1 with TRBJ1-2; D might be TRBD1 (5 bases). Germline loops: CDR1 SGHRS, CDR2 YFSETQ. The CDR3 runs 16 residues. V lost 0 bases and J 7 bases, leaving 19 bases between the germline ends. This CDR3 reads CASSLDGAQPVAGYTF. Here the CDR3 DNA reads TGCGCCAGCAGCTTGGATGGGGCCCAACCCGTCGCTGGCTACACCTTC.

CDR3 nucleotides: TGTGCCAGCAGCTTACAGGGAAGCATTGGAAACGAGCAGTACTTC. This codes for CASSLQGSIGNEQYF. The chain uses TRBV13 and TRBJ2-7; D is possibly TRBD1 (5 bases). Trimming removed 2 bases at V and 5 bases at J, with 16 bases between. Germline V lookup: CDR1 PRHDT, CDR2 FYEKMQ (reference sequence). This CDR3 comprises 15 residues.

The rearrangement uses TRBV2 and TRBJ2-7, with 9 bases fitting TRBD2. The ends lost 3 bases at V and 2 bases at J; junction bases unmatched: 2. Looked up from germline, CDR1 is SNHLY and CDR2 is FYNNEI. This CDR3 is 14 amino acids long. CDR3 sequence reads: CASSDSGGTYEQYF. The CDR3 DNA reads as TGTGCCAGCAGTGATAGCGGGGGCACCTACGAGCAGTACTTC.

This clone was recorded only once. The chain combines TRBV9 with TRBJ2-2, with a possible D match to TRBD1 (6 bases). Trimming shortened V by 4 bases and J by 9 bases, and 19 bases separated the two germline ends. CDR3 length equals 15 residues. Germline V gives CDR1 SGDLS, CDR2 YYNGEE. CDR3 coding DNA: TGTGCCAGCAGCTCCGACCCGACAGGCTACCGGGAGCTGTTTTTT. Translation: CASSSDPTGYRELFF.

Points on this clone: Within the sample, other DNA sequences also encode this same CDR3. V gene TRBV7-9 combines with J gene TRBJ1-5; maybe TRBD1 (5 bases). This CDR3 has 14 residues. Germline-derived CDR1 and CDR2 are SEHNR and FQNEAQ (reference sequence). Trimming took off 5 bases at V and 4 bases at J, with 12 bases between the two ends. The CDR3 protein is CASSPGGGNQPQHF. For the CDR3, the DNA is TGTGCCAGCAGCCCCGGGGGGGGAAATCAGCCCCAGCATTTT.

The chain couples TRBV6-6 to TRBJ2-1; the D call may be TRBD1 or TRBD2 (5 bases each). Germline V lookup: CDR1 MNHNY, CDR2 SVGAGI (reference sequence). This CDR3 is 14 amino acids long. V was clipped by 6 bases and J by 6 bases, with 15 bases between them. The CDR3 spells CASRRPGQGNEQFF. DNA for the CDR3: TGTGCCAGCAGGCGCCCGGGGCAGGGCAATGAGCAGTTCTTC.

The chain employs TRBV10-3 and TRBJ1-2; 7 bases match TRBD1. There are 16 residues in the CDR3. The ends lost 0 bases at V and 4 bases at J; junction bases unmatched: 8. Germline V gene data show CDR1 as ENHRY and CDR2 as SYGVKD. This CDR3 reads CAISESRGRGSYGYTF. CDR3 DNA sequence: TGTGCCATCAGTGAGTCGCGTGGCAGGGGGAGCTATGGCTACACCTTC.

The chain couples TRBV7-9 to TRBJ2-5; D is unresolved. Germline assignment: CDR1 SEHNR and CDR2 FQNEAQ (reference sequence). The CDR3 is made up of 16 amino acids. V was cut by 5 bases and J by 4 bases, with 20 bases left in between. The CDR3 region is CASSLSPSGWGETQYF. The CDR3 DNA is TGTGCCAGCAGCCTCTCGCCTTCCGGATGGGGAGAGACCCAGTACTTC. Looking up the rest from reference TRBV7-9 and TRBJ2-5 gives the full variable domain: DTGVSQNPRHKITKRGQNVTFRCDPISEHNRLYWYRQTLGQGPEFLTYFQNEAQLEKSRLLSDRFSAERPKGSFSTLEIQRTEQGDSAMYLCASSLSPSGWGETQYFGPGTRLLVL.

The chain is built from TRBV30 and TRBJ1-2; 8 bases match TRBD1. With V trimmed by 0 bases and J by 12 bases, 9 bases remained unmatched. CDR1 GTSNPN and CDR2 SVGIG come from the germline V gene (reference sequence). The CDR3 extends over 13 amino acids. CDR3 nucleotide sequence: TGTGCCTGGAGTGTAGACAGGGGCGAGCGGGACACCTTC. Protein: CAWSVDRGERDTF.

This chain joins TRBV7-9 and TRBJ1-6; the D is unclear. Per germline, CDR1 SEHNR and CDR2 FQNEAQ (reference sequence). Between the trimmed V and J ends, which lost 4 bases and 7 bases, there was a span of 11 bases. The CDR3 loop spans 14 amino acids. CDR3 in amino acids: CASSSNERNSPLHF. CDR3 sequence (DNA): TGTGCCAGCAGCTCGAACGAAAGAAATTCACCCCTCCACTTT.

In this sample, this clone turned up once. The chain uses TRBV29-1 and TRBJ1-4, with 10 positions matching TRBD1. The ends lost 1 base at V and 0 bases at J; junction bases unmatched: 2. Per germline, CDR1 SQVTM and CDR2 ANQGSEA. The CDR3 extends over 16 amino acids. The CDR3 loop is CSVEGTGGSTNEKLFF. The CDR3 nucleotides read TGCAGCGTTGAAGGGACAGGGGGTTCAACTAATGAAAAACTGTTTTTT.

The chain couples TRBV6-2 or TRBV6-3 to TRBJ1-2; tentatively, D is TRBD1 (6 bases). With 5 bases removed from V and 0 bases from J, the gap between germline ends came to 10 bases. Germline V gene lookup returns CDR1 MNHEY and CDR2 SVGEGT. The CDR3 is made up of 14 amino acids. CDR3 region: CASSRGTTNYGYTF. As DNA, the CDR3 is TGTGCCAGCAGTAGAGGGACAACTAACTATGGCTACACCTTC.

The chain combines TRBV9 with TRBJ1-1; perhaps TRBD1 as D (6 bases). V was shortened by 4 bases and J by 7 bases, with 14 bases between the two germline ends. From germline, CDR1 is SGDLS and CDR2 YYNGEE. This CDR3 region has 13 residues. Written as DNA, the CDR3 is TGTGCCAGCAGCTCCGAGGGGGAGGTTGAAGCTTTCTTT. This gives the protein CASSSEGEVEAFF.

This clone has only one observation. The rearrangement links TRBV9 to TRBJ1-1; TRBD1 aligns across 7 bases. CDR3 size: 14 residues. Germline loops: CDR1 SGDLS, CDR2 YYNGEE. The V and J ends lost 3 bases and 2 bases, in that order; junction bases with no gene match: 4. The CDR3 spells CASSGGQTNTEAFF. CDR3 nucleotides: TGTGCCAGCAGCGGGGGACAGACAAACACTGAAGCTTTCTTT.

This clone was recorded only once. The chain uses TRBV11-3 and TRBJ2-7, with unresolved D. The CDR3 runs 14 residues. Germline V gives CDR1 SGHNT, CDR2 YENEEA. The ends were cut back, 5 bases at V and 1 base at J, with 12 bases in the middle. For the CDR3, the DNA is TGTGCCAGCAGCCTTACTGGGGTTTCCTACGAGCAGTACTTC. Amino acid sequence: CASSLTGVSYEQYF.

The CDR3 nucleotides read TGCGCCAGCAGCTTGGGGGGAAATAGCAATCAGCCCCAGCATTTT. Protein product: CASSLGGNSNQPQHF. The chain combines TRBV5-1 with TRBJ1-5; no clear D gene. V dropped 0 bases and J dropped 0 bases, with 7 bases sitting between them. CDR3 length equals 15 residues. From germline, CDR1 is SGHRS and CDR2 YFSETQ.

In DNA, the CDR3 is TGTGCCAGCAGTTTTAACAGGGGGGATGGCTACACCTTC. It is translated as CASSFNRGDGYTF. This chain uses TRBV12-3 or TRBV12-4 with TRBJ1-2, with TRBD1 identical over 8 bases. The J segment lost 6 bases and the V segment lost 3 bases, leaving 3 bases of the junction unmatched. This CDR3 region has 13 residues.

The chain carries TRBV19 and TRBJ1-2, with TRBD1 matching 9 bases. The V segment lost 5 bases and the J segment 0 bases; nucleotides outside the gene matches: 4. Germline values: CDR1 LNHDA, CDR2 SQIVND (reference sequence). The CDR3 is 15 residues long. The CDR3 DNA is TGTGCCAGTAGTGTTAACAGGGGGCCTAACTATGGCTACACCTTC. It yields the protein CASSVNRGPNYGYTF.

The genes are TRBV28 and TRBJ2-1, with unresolved D. The CDR3 runs to 14 residues. Germline lookup yields CDR1 MDHEN and CDR2 SYDVKM. Between the trimmed V and J ends, which lost 8 bases and 0 bases, there was a span of 11 bases. CDR3 protein: CASQQTLSYNEQFF. For the CDR3, the DNA is TGTGCCAGCCAGCAGACTCTCTCCTACAATGAGCAGTTCTTC.

V usage is TRBV6-1 and J usage is TRBJ2-1; D perhaps matches TRBD1 (6 bases). V was cut by 0 bases and J by 3 bases, with 15 bases left in between. Per germline, CDR1 MNHNS and CDR2 SASEGT. The CDR3 length is 17 residues. This CDR3 reads CASSEAPIRTVYNEQFF. CDR3 nucleotide sequence: TGTGCCAGCAGTGAAGCGCCCATCCGGACAGTCTACAATGAGCAGTTCTTC.